The 2 T cell receptor beta chains presented below share a single source sample, sequenced in a study of neurological immune-mediated disorders (dated by TCRdb to the late 2010s). Library method: 5' RACE. Sequencing relied on an Illumina HiSeq 2500. TCRdb reprocessed the public reads (quality trimming at Q25 with fastp, clone calling with MiXCR) and kept in-frame beta chains. When rows share a CDR3 protein, they turn into one entry using the most common DNA and genes. The sample data list 40,000 or so distinct CDR3 sequences, and less than 8.5% of these were observed just once. 4% to 5.5% of the sample is held by the ten biggest clonotypes. Sequences were obtained from PBMCs. The receptors were sampled from a woman between 40 and 55 years old in good health.

This clonotype was seen at least ten times. The chain recombines TRBV29-1 with TRBJ2-3, with D perhaps TRBD1 (5 bases). CDR1 is SQVTM, CDR2 ANQGSEA, per germline. V gave up 3 bases and J gave up 1 base, with 11 bases separating them. This CDR3 region has 14 residues. The CDR3 DNA is TGCAGCGTTGATGATCAGGGTGGCACAGATACGCAGTATTTT. Amino acids: CSVDDQGGTDTQYF.

This clonotype was seen repeatedly, ten times or more. The chain recombines TRBV7-9 with TRBJ1-5; 8 nucleotides agree with TRBD1. In germline, CDR1 is SEHNR, CDR2 FQNEAQ (reference sequence). J gave up 6 bases and V 5 bases, and 3 bases lay outside the gene matches. There are 13 residues in the CDR3. CDR3 residues: CASSTGGSQPQHF. CDR3 sequence (DNA): TGTGCCAGCAGCACAGGGGGTAGTCAGCCCCAGCATTTT.